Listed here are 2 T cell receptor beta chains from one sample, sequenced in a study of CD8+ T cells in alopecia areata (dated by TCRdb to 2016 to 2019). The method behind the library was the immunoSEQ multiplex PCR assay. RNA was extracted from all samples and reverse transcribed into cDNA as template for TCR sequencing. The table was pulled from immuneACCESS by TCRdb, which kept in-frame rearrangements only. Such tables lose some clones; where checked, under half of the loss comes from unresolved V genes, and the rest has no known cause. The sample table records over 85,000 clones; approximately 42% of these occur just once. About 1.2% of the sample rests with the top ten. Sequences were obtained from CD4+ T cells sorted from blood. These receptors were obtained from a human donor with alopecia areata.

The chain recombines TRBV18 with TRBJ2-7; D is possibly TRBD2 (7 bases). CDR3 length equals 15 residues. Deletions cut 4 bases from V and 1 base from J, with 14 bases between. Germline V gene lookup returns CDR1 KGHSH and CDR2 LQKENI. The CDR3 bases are TGTGCCAGCTCACAAACCGGGGGGCCGTCCTACGAGCAGTACTTC. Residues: CASSQTGGPSYEQYF.

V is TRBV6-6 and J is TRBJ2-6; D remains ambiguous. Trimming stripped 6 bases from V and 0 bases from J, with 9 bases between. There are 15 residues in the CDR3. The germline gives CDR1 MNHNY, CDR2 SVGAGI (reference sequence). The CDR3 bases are TGTGCCAGCAGACTCCAGGACTCTGGGGCCAACGTCCTGACTTTC. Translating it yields CASRLQDSGANVLTF.